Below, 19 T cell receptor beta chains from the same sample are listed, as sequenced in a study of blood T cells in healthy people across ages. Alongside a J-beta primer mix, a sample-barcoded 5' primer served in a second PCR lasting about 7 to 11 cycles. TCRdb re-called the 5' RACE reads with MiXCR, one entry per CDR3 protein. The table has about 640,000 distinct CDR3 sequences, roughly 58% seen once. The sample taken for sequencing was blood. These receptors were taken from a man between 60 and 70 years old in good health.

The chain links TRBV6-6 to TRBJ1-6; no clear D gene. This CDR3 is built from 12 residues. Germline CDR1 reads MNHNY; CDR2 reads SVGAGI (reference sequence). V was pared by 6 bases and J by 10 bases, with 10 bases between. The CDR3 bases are TGTGCCAGCAGCACCCCAAGGTCACCCCTCCACTTT. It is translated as CASSTPRSPLHF.

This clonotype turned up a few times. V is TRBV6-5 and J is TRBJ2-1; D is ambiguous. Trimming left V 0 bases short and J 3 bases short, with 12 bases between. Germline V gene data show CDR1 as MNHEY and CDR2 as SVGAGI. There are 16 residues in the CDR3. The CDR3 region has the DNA TGTGCCAGCAGTTACTCCGATCCCAGAATCTACAATGAGCAGTTCTTC. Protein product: CASSYSDPRIYNEQFF.

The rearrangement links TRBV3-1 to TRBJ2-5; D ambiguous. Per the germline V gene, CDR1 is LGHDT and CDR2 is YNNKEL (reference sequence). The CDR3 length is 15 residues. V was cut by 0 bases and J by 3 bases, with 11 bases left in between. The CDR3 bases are TGTGCCAGCAGCCAAGAAGGCCCGCTAAAAGAGACCCAGTACTTC. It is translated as CASSQEGPLKETQYF.

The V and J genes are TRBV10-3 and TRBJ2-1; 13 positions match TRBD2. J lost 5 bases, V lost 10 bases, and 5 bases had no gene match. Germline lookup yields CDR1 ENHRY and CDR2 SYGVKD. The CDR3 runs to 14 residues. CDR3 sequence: CATRTSGGHNEQFF. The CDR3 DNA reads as TGTGCCACCCGGACTAGCGGGGGACACAATGAGCAGTTCTTC.

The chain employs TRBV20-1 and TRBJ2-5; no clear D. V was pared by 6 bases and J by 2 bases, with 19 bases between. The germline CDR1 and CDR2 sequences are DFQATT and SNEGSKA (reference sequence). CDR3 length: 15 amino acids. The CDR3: CSASAGAGRQETQYF. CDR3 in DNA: TGCAGTGCCTCGGCCGGCGCCGGCCGGCAAGAGACCCAGTACTTC.

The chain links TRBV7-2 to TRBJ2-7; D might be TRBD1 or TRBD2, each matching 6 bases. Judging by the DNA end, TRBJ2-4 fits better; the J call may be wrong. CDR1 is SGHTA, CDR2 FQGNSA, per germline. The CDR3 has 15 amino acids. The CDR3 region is CASSLQTGGENIQYF. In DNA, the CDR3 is TGTGCCAGCAGCTTGCAGACAGGAGGGGAAAACATTCAGTACTTC.

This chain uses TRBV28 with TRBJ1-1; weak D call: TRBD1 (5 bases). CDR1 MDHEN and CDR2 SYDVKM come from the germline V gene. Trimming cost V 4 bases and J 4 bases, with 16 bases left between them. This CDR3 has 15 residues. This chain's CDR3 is CASSSPGGVVTEAFF. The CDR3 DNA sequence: TGTGCCAGCAGTTCCCCGGGAGGGGTGGTCACTGAAGCTTTCTTT.

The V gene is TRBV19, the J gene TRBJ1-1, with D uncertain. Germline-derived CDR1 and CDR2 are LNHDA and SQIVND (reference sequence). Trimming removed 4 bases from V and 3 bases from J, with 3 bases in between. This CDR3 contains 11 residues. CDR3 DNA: TGTGCCAGTAGTACCCACACTGAAGCTTTCTTT. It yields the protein CASSTHTEAFF.

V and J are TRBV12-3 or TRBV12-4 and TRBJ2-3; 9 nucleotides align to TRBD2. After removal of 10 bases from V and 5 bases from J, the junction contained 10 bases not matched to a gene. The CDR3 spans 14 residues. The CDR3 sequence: CAIHGGGGGDTQYF. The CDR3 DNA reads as TGTGCCATCCATGGCGGGGGGGGCGGAGATACGCAGTATTTT.

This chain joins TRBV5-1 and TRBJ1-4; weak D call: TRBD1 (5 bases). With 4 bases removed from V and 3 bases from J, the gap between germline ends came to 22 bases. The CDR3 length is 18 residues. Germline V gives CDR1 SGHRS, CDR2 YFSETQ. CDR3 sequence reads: CASSLGRQGGNANEKLFF. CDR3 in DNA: TGCGCCAGCAGCCTTGGTCGTCAGGGTGGTAATGCTAATGAAAAACTGTTTTTT.

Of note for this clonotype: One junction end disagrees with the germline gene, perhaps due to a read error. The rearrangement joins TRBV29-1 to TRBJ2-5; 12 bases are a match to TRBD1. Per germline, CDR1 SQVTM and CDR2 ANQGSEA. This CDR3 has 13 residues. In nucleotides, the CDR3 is TGCAGCTTGGGGACAGGGGGCGTGGAGACCCAGTCCTTC. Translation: CSLGTGGVETQSF.

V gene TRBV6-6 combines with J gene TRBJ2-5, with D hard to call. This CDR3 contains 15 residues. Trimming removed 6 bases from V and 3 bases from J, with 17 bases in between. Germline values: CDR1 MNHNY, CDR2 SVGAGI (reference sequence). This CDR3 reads CASRGSGWSEETQYF. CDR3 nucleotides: TGTGCCAGCAGAGGTTCCGGGTGGTCGGAAGAGACCCAGTACTTC.

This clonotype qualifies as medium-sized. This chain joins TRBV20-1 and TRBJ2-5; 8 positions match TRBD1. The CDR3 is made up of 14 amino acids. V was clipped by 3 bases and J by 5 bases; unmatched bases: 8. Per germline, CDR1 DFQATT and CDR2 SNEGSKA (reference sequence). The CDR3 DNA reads TGCAGTGCTAGGCCCCCAGGGGGCTCGGAGACCCAGTACTTC. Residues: CSARPPGGSETQYF.

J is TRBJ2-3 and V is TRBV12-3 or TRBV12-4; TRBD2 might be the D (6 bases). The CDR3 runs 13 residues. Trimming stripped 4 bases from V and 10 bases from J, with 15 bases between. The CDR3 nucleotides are TGTGCCAGCAGTTATGAGGGACTTTTGGCGCAGTATTTT. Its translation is CASSYEGLLAQYF.

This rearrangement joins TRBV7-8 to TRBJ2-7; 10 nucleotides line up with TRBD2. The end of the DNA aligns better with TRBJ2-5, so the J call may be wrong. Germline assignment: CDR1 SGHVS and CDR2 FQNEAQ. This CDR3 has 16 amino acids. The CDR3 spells CASTPLSGGRQETQYF. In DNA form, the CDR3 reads TGTGCCAGCACCCCTCTTAGCGGGGGGCGCCAAGAGACCCAGTACTTC.

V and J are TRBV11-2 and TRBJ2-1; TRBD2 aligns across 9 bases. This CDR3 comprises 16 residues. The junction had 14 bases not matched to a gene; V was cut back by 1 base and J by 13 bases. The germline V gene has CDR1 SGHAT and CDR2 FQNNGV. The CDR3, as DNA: TGTGCCAGCAGCTTAGCGGGCGGGGGGGCCTTAGAGACCCAGTTCTTC. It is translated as CASSLAGGGALETQFF.

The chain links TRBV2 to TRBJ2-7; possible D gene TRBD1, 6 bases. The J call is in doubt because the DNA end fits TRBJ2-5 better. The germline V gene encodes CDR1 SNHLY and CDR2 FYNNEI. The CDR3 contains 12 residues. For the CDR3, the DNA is TGTGCCAGCAGGAGGGGGTCGGCGACCCAGTACTTC. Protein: CASRRGSATQYF.

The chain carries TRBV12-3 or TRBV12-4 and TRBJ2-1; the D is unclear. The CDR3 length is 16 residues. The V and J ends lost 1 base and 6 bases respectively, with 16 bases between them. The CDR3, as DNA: TGTGCCAGCAGTTTAGGGGTCGGTTGGGGAACCAATGAGCAGTTCTTC. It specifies CASSLGVGWGTNEQFF.

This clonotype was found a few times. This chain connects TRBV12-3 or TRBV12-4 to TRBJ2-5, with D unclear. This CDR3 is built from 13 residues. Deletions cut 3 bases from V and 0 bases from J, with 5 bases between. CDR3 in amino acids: CASSFDNQETQYF. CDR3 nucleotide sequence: TGTGCCAGCAGTTTTGACAACCAAGAGACCCAGTACTTC.